This T cell receptor (beta chain) is drawn from a study of T cells after yellow fever vaccination. Germline assignment: CDR1 SEHNR and CDR2 FQNEAQ (reference sequence). The CDR3 is made up of 14 amino acids. The V and J ends lost 5 bases and 9 bases respectively, with 20 bases between them. This clonotype has just a few counts. TCRdb reanalysed the 5' RACE reads using MiXCR and keeps one entry per CDR3 protein. The sample lists some 420,000 distinct CDR3 sequences; about 19% were seen once. The TCR comes from a man between 18 and 29 years old who received the YFV17D yellow fever vaccine. The chain carries TRBV7-9 and TRBJ2-7, with D tentatively TRBD1 (6 bases). This specimen consisted of PBMCs, obtained before the yellow fever booster vaccination. In DNA form, the CDR3 reads TGTGCCAGCAGCGCCCCAAACAGGGTCTCTTTGCAGTACGTC. Residues: CASSAPNRVSLQYV.